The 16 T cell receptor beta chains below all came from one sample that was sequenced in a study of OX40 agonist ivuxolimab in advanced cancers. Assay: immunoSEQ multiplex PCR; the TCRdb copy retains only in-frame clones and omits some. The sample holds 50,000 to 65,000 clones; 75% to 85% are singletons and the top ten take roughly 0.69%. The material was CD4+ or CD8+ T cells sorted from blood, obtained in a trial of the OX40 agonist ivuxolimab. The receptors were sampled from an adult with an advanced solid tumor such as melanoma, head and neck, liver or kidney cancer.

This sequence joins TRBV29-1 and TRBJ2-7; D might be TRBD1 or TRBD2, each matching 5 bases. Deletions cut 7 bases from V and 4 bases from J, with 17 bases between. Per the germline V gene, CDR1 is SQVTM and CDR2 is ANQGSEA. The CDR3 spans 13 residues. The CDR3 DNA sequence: TGCAGCGCGCTACCGGGACCTCCTTACGAGCAGTACTTC. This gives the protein CSALPGPPYEQYF.

The CDR3 protein is CASSYSIGGNPQPQHF. The CDR3 DNA follows: TGTGCCAGCAGTTACTCGATCGGGGGTAACCCACAGCCCCAGCATTTT. This sequence joins TRBV6-6 and TRBJ1-5, with D perhaps TRBD1 (5 bases). The length of the CDR3 is 16 residues. Trimming shortened V by 0 bases and J by 7 bases, and 16 bases separated the two germline ends. CDR1 is MNHNY, CDR2 SVGAGI, per germline (reference sequence).

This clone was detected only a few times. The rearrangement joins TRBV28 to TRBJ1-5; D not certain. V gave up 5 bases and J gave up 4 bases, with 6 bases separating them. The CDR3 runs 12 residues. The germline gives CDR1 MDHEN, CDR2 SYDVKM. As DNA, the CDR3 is TGTGCCAGCAGTAAGGGAAATCAGCCCCAGCATTTT. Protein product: CASSKGNQPQHF. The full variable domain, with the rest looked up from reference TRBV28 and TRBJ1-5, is DVKVTQSSRYLVKRTGEKVFLECVQDMDHENMFWYRQDPGLGLRLIYFSYDVKMKEKGDIPEGYSVSREKKERFSLILESASTNQTSMYLCASSKGNQPQHFGDGTRLSIL.

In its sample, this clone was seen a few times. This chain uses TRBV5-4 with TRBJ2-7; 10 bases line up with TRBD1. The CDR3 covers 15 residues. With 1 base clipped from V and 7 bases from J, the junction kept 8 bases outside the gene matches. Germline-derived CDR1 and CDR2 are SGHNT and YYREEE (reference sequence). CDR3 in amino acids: CASSLPRDRGGEQYF. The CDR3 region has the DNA TGTGCCAGCAGCTTGCCGCGGGACAGGGGTGGGGAGCAGTACTTC.

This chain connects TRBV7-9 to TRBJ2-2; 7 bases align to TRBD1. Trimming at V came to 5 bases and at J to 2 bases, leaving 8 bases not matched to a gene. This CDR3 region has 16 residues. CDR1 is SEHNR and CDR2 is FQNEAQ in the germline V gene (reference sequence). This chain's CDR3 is CASSAPQGKNTGELFF. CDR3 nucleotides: TGTGCCAGCAGCGCCCCACAGGGGAAAAACACCGGGGAGCTGTTTTTT.

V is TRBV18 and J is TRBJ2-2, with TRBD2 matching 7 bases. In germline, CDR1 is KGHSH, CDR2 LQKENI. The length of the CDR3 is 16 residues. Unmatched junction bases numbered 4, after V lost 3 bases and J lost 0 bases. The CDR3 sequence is CASSPIGLANTGELFF. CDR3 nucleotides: TGTGCCAGCTCACCGATAGGACTAGCGAACACCGGGGAGCTGTTTTTT.

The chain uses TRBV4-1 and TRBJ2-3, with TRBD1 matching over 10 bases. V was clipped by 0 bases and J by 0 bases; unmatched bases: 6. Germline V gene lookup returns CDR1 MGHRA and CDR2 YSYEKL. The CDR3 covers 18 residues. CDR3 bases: TGCGCCAGCAGCCAAGACGGGGGACAGGGGTCAAGCACAGATACGCAGTATTTT. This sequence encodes CASSQDGGQGSSTDTQYF.

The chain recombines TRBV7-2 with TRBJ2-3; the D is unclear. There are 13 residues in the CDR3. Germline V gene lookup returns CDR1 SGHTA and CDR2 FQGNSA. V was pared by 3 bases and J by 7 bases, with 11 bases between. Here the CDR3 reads CASSLQVPNTQYF. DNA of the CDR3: TGTGCCAGCAGCTTGCAGGTCCCGAATACGCAGTATTTT.

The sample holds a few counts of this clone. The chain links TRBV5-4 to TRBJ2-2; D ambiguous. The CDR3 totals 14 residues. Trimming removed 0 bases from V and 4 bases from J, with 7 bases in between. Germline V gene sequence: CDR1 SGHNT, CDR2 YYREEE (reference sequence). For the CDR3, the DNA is TGTGCCAGCAGCTTGGTCTCCGCCACCGGGGAGCTGTTTTTT. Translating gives CASSLVSATGELFF.

CDR3 amino acids: CASSFLAGADTGELFF. CDR3 DNA sequence: TGCGCCAGCAGCTTTCTAGCGGGGGCCGACACCGGGGAGCTGTTTTTT. This chain connects TRBV5-1 to TRBJ2-2; 10 positions agree with TRBD2. The V gene's germline CDR1 is SGHRS and CDR2 YFSETQ. The CDR3 is 16 residues long. J was trimmed by 3 bases and V by 2 bases; bases with no gene match: 4.

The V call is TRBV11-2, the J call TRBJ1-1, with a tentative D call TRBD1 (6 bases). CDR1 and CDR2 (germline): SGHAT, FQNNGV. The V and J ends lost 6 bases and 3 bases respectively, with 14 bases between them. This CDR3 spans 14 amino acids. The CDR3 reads CASRKRGDDTEAFF. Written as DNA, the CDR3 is TGTGCCAGCAGAAAAAGGGGGGATGACACTGAAGCTTTCTTT.

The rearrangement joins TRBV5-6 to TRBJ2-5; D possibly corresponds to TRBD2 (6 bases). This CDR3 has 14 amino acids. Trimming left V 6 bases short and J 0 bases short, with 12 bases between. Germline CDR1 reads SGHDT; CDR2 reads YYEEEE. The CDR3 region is CASTRGRYQETQYF. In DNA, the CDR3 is TGTGCCAGCACTCGGGGGAGGTACCAAGAGACCCAGTACTTC.

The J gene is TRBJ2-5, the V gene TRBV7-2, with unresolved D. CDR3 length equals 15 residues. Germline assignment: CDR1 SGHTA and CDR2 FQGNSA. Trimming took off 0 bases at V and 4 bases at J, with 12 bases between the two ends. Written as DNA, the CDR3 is TGTGCCAGCAGCTTAGCAGAGTGGGGTCGAGAGACCCAGTACTTC. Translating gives CASSLAEWGRETQYF.

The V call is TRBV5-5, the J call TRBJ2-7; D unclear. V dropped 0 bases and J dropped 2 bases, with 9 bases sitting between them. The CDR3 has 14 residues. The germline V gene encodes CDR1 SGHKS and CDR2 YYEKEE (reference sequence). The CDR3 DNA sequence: TGTGCCAGCAGCTTGGGGAGCGATCCCTACGAGCAGTACTTC. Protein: CASSLGSDPYEQYF. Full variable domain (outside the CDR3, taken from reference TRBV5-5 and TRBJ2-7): DAGVTQSPTHLIKTRGQQVTLRCSPISGHKSVSWYQQVLGQGPQFIFQYYEKEERGRGNFPDRFSARQFPNYSSELNVNALLLGDSALYLCASSLGSDPYEQYFGPGTRLTVT.

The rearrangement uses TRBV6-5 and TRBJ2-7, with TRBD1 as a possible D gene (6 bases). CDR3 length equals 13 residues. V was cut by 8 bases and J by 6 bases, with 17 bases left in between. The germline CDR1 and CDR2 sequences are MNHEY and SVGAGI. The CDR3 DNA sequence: TGTGCCAGCGGTAACGTACAGGGTCCCGAGCAGTACTTC. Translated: CASGNVQGPEQYF.

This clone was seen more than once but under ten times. In DNA, the CDR3 is TGTGCCAGCAGCCCAGGGACAGATACGCAGTATTTT. It is translated as CASSPGTDTQYF. The chain is built from TRBV7-2 and TRBJ2-3; weak D call: TRBD1 (5 bases). The length of the CDR3 is 12 residues. Trimming cost V 5 bases and J 3 bases, with 6 bases left between them. Germline loops: CDR1 SGHTA, CDR2 FQGNSA. Looking up the rest from reference TRBV7-2 and TRBJ2-3 gives the full variable domain: GAGVSQSPSNKVTEKGKDVELRCDPISGHTALYWYRQSLGQGLEFLIYFQGNSAPDKSGLPSDRFSAERTGGSVSTLTIQRTQQEDSAVYLCASSPGTDTQYFGPGTRLTVL.